This T cell receptor beta chain was recorded in a study of technical replicates of blood from several donors. The ends were cut back, 0 bases at V and 0 bases at J, with 7 bases in the middle. This CDR3 has 15 residues. Germline assignment: CDR1 SGHRS and CDR2 YFSETQ. As regards this clone: Additional DNA sequences in this sample encode the identical CDR3.

TCRdb keeps only in-frame clones here, not all; method: immunoSEQ multiplex PCR. The sample consists of 65,000 to 95,000 clones, roughly 98% of them appearing once. This sequence was found in a human donor in good health. Sequencing used T cells isolated from PBMCs. The chain joins TRBV5-1 to TRBJ2-1; possibly TRBD2 for D (5 bases). CDR3 in DNA: TGCGCCAGCAGCTTGGCGGGGAGCTCCTACAATGAGCAGTTCTTC. Amino acid sequence: CASSLAGSSYNEQFF. Looking up the rest from reference TRBV5-1 and TRBJ2-1 gives the full variable domain: KAGVTQTPRYLIKTRGQQVTLSCSPISGHRSVSWYQQTPGQGLQFLFEYFSETQRNKGNFPGRFSGRQFSNSRSEMNVSTLELGDSALYLCASSLAGSSYNEQFFGPGTRLTVL.